Detailed here is one TCR beta chain. Its antigen is currently not known. Per-nucleotide qualities are absent, and no much larger clonotype sits a single base away. TCRbeta CDR3 regions were amplified from genomic DNA using the immunoSEQ Assay, a bias-controlled multiplex PCR. Regarding the original processing steps: The number of nucleated cells in each sample was estimated by amplification of reference gene primers within the assay. To quantify the absolute abundance of each unique TCRbeta CDR3 rearrangement, sequence reads were collapsed and filtered. For each sample, productive Simpson clonality was calculated by taking the square root of Simpson's diversity index across productive rearrangements. The immuneACCESS repertoire file appears here via TCRdb, limited to in-frame rearrangements. These files lack a portion of the clones; in checked studies, under half of the deficit traces to unresolved V genes, and the cause of the others is not known. V, J and clone size derive from that table, while D and trimming were established from the DNA sequence. Counted in this sample were about 410,000 clones; roughly 91% of them appeared once. In total, the top ten clones hold 1.5% to 2% of the sample.

In the prospective study, participants were about 18 to 100 years old, resided in about 25 geographic areas of the United States, and were enrolled through a virtual design. Cohort assignment in the prospective study relied on participant-reported clinical history from a screening survey and a study questionnaire. ImmuneRACE Cohort 3 recovered participants were defined by two consecutive negative NP/OP PCR tests, healthcare professional clearance, or symptom resolution. Each participant in the prospective study had whole blood, serum and a nasopharyngeal or oropharyngeal swab collected by mobile phlebotomists. Participants in the prospective study had the option to provide additional blood draws and questionnaires over a 2-month period. Prospective study blood samples were shipped either frozen or at room temperature before DNA extraction. The V and J ends are trimmed by 1 base and 3 bases, leaving 12 bases between them. The CDR3 has 15 amino acids, counting the end cysteine and phenylalanine. Only the CDR3 DNA is retained, 45 bases long and in frame from the first base. The germline V gene gives CDR1 as SGHAT and CDR2 as FQNNGV.

This entry is derived from a study of blood T cell repertoires in COVID-19 (dated by TCRdb to 2020 to 2022). At the level of the whole study: Collaborator samples came from the United States, Italy and Spain and covered acute and convalescent phases of COVID-19. The repertoires were made available in a free public database intended to serve as a resource for research on the immune response to SARS-CoV-2. Deeply sampled blood TCRbeta repertoires from subjects exposed to, actively infected with, or recovered from COVID-19 were included in the dataset. The prospective study material was composed of cDNA or gDNA derived from T cells, B-cell-depleted T cells, or PBMCs. Where available, HLA class I and class II types were obtained from metadata supplied by the sample provider rather than from assay-based typing. Nearly every sample came with metadata listing a de-identified subject ID, COVID-19 status, age in years and sex. The samples were drawn from the first 160 participants of the ongoing ImmuneRACE study and from 1,254 subjects provided by 6 global collaborators. Study-level results and caveats: Clinical and demographic metadata were provided uncurated, with the amount varying by source and participant.

The sample consisted of PBMCs or T cells enriched from blood (not recorded which). The rearrangement combines TRBV11-2 with TRBJ1-1; the D gene is perhaps TRBD1, from 5 matching bases. The sequence derives from a woman in her 30s who had recovered from COVID-19. Here is the DNA: TGTGCCAGCAGCTTAGTCAAGGGGCGTGACACTGAAGCTTTCTTT. Its coded protein is CASSLVKGRDTEAFF.